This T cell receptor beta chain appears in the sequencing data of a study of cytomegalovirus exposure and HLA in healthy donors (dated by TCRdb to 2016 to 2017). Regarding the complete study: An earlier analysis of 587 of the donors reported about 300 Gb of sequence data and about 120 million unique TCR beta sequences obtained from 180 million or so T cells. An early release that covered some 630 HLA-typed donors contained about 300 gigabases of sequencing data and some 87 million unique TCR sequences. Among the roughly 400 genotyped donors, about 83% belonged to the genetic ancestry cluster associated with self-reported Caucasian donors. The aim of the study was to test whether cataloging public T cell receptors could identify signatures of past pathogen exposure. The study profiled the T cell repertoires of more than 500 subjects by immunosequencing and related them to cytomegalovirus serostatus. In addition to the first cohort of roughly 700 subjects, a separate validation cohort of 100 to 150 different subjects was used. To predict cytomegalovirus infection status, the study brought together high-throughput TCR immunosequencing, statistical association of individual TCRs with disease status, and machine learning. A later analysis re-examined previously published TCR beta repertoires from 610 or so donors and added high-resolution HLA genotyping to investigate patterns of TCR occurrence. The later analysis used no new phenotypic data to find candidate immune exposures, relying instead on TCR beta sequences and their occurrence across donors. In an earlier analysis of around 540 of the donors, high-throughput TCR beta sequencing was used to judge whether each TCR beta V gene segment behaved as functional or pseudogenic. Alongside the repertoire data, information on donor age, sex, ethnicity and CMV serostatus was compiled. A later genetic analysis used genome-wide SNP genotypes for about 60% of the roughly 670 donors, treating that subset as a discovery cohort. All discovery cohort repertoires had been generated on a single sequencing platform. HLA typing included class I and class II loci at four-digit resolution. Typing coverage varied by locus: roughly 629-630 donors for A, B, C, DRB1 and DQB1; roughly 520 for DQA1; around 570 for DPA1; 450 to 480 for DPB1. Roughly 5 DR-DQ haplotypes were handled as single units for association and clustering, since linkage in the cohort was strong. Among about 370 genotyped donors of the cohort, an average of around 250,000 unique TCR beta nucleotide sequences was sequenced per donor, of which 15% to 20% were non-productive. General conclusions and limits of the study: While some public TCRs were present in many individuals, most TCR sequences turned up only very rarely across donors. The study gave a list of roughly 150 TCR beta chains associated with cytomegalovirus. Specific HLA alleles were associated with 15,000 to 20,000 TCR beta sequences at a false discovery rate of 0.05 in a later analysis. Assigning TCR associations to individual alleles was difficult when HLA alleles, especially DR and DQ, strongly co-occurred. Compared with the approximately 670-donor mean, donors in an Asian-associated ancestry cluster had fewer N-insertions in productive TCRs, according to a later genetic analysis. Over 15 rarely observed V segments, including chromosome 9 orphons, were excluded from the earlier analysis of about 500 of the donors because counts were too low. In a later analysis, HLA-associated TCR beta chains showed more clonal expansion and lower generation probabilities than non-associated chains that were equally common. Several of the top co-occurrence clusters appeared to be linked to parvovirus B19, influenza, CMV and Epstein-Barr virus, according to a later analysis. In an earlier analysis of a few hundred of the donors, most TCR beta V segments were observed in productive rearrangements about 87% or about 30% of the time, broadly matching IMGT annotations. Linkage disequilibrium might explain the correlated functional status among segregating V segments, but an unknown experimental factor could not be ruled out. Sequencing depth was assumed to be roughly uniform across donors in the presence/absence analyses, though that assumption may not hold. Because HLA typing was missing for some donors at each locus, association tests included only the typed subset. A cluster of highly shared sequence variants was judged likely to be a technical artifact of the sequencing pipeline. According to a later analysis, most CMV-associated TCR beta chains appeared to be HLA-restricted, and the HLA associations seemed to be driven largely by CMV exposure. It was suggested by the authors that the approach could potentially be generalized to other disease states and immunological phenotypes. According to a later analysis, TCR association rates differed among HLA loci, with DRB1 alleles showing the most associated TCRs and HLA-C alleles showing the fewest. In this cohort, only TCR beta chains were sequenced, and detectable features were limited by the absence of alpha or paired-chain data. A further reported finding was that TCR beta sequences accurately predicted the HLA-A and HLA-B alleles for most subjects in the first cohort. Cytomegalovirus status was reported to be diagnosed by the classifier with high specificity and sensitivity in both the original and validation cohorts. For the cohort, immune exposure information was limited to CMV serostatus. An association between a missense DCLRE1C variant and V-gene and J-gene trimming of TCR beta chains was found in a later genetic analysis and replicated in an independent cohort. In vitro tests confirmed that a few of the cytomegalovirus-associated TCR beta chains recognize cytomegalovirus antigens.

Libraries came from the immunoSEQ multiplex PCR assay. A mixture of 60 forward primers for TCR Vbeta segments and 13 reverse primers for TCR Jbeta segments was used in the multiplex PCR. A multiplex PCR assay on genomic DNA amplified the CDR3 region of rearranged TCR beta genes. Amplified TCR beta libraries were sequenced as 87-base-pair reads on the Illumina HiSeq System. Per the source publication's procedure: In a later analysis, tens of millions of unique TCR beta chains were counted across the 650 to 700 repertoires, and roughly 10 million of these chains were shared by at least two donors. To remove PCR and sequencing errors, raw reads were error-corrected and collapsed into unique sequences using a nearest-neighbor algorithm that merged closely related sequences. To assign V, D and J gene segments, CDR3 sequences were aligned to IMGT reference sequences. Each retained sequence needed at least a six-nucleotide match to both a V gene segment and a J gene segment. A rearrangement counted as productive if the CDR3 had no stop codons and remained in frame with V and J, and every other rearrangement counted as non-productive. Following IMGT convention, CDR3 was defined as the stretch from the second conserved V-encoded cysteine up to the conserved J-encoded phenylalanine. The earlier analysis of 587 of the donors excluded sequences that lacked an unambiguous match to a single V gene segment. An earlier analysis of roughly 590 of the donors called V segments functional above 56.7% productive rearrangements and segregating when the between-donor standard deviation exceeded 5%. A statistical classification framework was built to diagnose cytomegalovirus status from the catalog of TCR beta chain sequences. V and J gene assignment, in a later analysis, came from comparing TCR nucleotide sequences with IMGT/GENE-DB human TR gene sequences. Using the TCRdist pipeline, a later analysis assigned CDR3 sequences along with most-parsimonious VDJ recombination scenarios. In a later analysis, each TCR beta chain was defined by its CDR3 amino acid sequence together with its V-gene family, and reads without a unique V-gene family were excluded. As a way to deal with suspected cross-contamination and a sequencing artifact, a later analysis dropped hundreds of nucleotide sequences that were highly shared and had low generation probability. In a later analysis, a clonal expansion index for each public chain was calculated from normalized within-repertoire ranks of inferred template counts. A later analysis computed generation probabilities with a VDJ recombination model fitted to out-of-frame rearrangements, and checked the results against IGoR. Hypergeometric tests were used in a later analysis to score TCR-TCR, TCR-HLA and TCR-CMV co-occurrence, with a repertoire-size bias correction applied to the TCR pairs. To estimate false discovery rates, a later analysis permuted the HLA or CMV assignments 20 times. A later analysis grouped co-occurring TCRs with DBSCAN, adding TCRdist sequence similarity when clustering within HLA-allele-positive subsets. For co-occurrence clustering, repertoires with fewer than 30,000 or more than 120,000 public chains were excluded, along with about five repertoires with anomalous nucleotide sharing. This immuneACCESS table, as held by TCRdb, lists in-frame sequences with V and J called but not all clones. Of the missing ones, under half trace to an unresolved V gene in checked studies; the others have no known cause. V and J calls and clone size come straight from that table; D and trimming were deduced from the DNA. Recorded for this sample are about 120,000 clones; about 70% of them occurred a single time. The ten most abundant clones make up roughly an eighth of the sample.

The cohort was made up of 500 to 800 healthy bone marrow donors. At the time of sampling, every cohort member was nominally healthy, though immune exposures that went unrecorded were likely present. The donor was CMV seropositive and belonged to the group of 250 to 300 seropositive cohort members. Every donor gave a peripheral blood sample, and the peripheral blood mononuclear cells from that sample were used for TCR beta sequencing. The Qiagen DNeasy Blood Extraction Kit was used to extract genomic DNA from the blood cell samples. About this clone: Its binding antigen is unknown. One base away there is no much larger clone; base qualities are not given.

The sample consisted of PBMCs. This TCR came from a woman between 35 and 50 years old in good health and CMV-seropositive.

This receptor has the CDR3 CASSLVTENTEAFF. The DNA sequence follows: TGCGCCAGCAGCTTGGTTACAGAGAACACTGAAGCTTTCTTT. The sequence links TRBV5-1 to TRBJ1-1, with the D segment identity uncertain. V is clipped by 0 bases and J by 1 base, and the sequence between their germline boundaries is 7 bases long. The CDR3, cysteine through phenylalanine, is 14 amino acids long. The retained sequence is limited to the CDR3, 42 bases, with the frame set at the first base. CDR1 and CDR2 are drawn from the germline V gene: SGHRS, YFSETQ.